The 12 T cell receptor beta chains reported below all come from one sample, sequenced in a study of T cell responses to AZD1222 COVID-19 vaccine. The data were produced by immunoSEQ multiplex PCR, yet TCRdb's version contains in-frame clones alone and is incomplete. The data contain 150,000 to 200,000 clones, 70% to 90% of them singletons. The specimen was peripheral blood, collected 28 days after the second dose of the MenACWY control vaccine. The receptors were gathered from an adult who received the MenACWY meningococcal vaccine as a control.

The genes are TRBV28 and TRBJ2-3; D may match TRBD1 or TRBD2 (5 bases each). The CDR3 totals 15 residues. The V end was cut by 8 bases, the J end by 0 bases, with 15 bases between. Germline assignment: CDR1 MDHEN and CDR2 SYDVKM. The CDR3 nucleotides are TGTGCCAGCCCCCCGGGGCTCACTAGCACAGATACGCAGTATTTT. It translates to CASPPGLTSTDTQYF.

J is TRBJ1-1 and V is TRBV7-2; D call uncertain. The CDR3 sequence is 13 residues long. The V and J ends lost 5 bases and 4 bases respectively, with 11 bases between them. Looked up from germline, CDR1 is SGHTA and CDR2 is FQGNSA. The CDR3 DNA sequence: TGTGCCAGCAGCCGGTCCCAGCCCACTGAAGCTTTCTTT. Amino acids: CASSRSQPTEAFF.

This clone was recorded only once. The J gene is TRBJ1-4, the V gene TRBV30; D unresolved. Trimming left V 0 bases short and J 3 bases short, with 8 bases between. CDR1 GTSNPN and CDR2 SVGIG come from the germline V gene (reference sequence). The CDR3 totals 14 residues. The CDR3 spells CAWSVKRANEKLFF. CDR3 nucleotide sequence: TGTGCCTGGAGTGTTAAAAGGGCTAATGAAAAACTGTTTTTT.

V gene TRBV10-3 combines with J gene TRBJ2-2; D gene unclear. V was trimmed by 8 bases and J by 1 base, leaving 5 bases between them. The CDR3 has 12 residues. Germline assignment: CDR1 ENHRY and CDR2 SYGVKD. CDR3 bases: TGTGCCATCGGCCTGAACACCGGGGAGCTGTTTTTT. It codes for CAIGLNTGELFF.

The chain carries TRBV6-2 or TRBV6-3 and TRBJ1-5; possible D gene TRBD1, 6 bases. The CDR3 is 16 residues long. With 0 bases removed from V and 5 bases from J, the gap between germline ends came to 14 bases. Germline V gives CDR1 MNHEY, CDR2 SVGEGT. The CDR3 spells CASSYSIRTGHQPQHF. CDR3 in DNA: TGTGCCAGCAGTTACTCGATTAGAACAGGGCATCAGCCCCAGCATTTT.

J is TRBJ1-2 and V is TRBV6-5; no firm D call. The CDR3 spans 14 residues. Trimming cost V 6 bases and J 4 bases, with 15 bases left between them. The germline V gene has CDR1 MNHEY and CDR2 SVGAGI. The CDR3 DNA reads TGTGCCAGCAGCGGATACAGTCCCCCCTATGGCTACACCTTC. Its protein product is CASSGYSPPYGYTF.

J is TRBJ1-3 and V is TRBV9; D unresolved. The V and J ends lost 3 bases and 9 bases respectively, with 10 bases between them. Germline V gives CDR1 SGDLS, CDR2 YYNGEE. The CDR3 is 12 residues long. CDR3 sequence (DNA): TGTGCCAGCAGCGGCGTTGTGGGCACCATATATTTT. Its protein is CASSGVVGTIYF.

The V gene is TRBV6-1, the J gene TRBJ2-3; weak D call: TRBD1 (5 bases). Germline-derived CDR1 and CDR2 are MNHNS and SASEGT. CDR3 size: 15 residues. The V end was cut by 2 bases, the J end by 3 bases, with 12 bases between. CDR3 DNA sequence: TGTGCCAGCAGTGAATTAGCAGGGTTGACAGATACGCAGTATTTT. Its translation is CASSELAGLTDTQYF.

This rearrangement joins TRBV6-5 to TRBJ1-5; D is unclear. This CDR3 has 13 amino acids. Germline lookup yields CDR1 MNHEY and CDR2 SVGAGI. V was clipped by 7 bases and J by 4 bases, with 11 bases between them. CDR3 amino acids: CASTHYGNQPQHF. In nucleotides, the CDR3 is TGTGCCAGCACCCATTATGGGAATCAGCCCCAGCATTTT.

The V and J genes are TRBV6-5 and TRBJ1-5; TRBD1 agrees at 7 bases. V was clipped by 6 bases and J by 4 bases; unmatched bases: 9. The CDR3 consists of 15 residues. The germline CDR1 and CDR2 sequences are MNHEY and SVGAGI. CDR3 amino acids: CASSEGASGNQPQHF. In DNA form, the CDR3 reads TGTGCCAGCAGCGAGGGGGCCTCAGGAAATCAGCCCCAGCATTTT.

The genes are TRBV19 and TRBJ2-6; D not resolved. The CDR3 contains 15 residues. Trimming took off 7 bases at V and 0 bases at J, with 10 bases between the two ends. CDR1 is LNHDA and CDR2 is SQIVND in the germline V gene (reference sequence). The CDR3 nucleotides are TGTGCCAGTACCCAGGCCAGCTCTGGGGCCAACGTCCTGACTTTC. Translating gives CASTQASSGANVLTF.

The V call is TRBV4-1, the J call TRBJ1-2; D may be TRBD1 (5 bases). The CDR3 spans 15 residues. In germline, CDR1 is MGHRA, CDR2 YSYEKL. V dropped 3 bases and J dropped 5 bases, with 16 bases sitting between them. The CDR3 reads CASSQQGRALYGYTF. CDR3 coding DNA: TGCGCCAGCAGCCAGCAGGGTCGGGCCCTTTATGGCTACACCTTC.